This TCR beta chain came from a study of brain T cells in children with intractable seizures. CDR3 length equals 15 residues. Looked up from germline, CDR1 is SGDLS and CDR2 is YYNGEE. The junction had 1 base not matched to a gene; V was cut back by 2 bases and J by 0 bases. The data were produced by immunoSEQ multiplex PCR, yet TCRdb's version contains in-frame clones alone and is incomplete. Among hundreds of thousands of clones listed, nearly 95% were seen once. Time point reported: blood from clinic visit 5 months post-surgery; TSC patient then seizure free. The clonotype originates from a boy less than two years old with tuberous sclerosis and intractable seizures. The rearrangement links TRBV9 to TRBJ1-3; 8 nucleotides line up with TRBD1. Material: peripheral blood, obtained less than 6 months after surgery. CDR3 nucleotides: TGTGCCAGCAGCGTGGACAGGGACTCTGGAAACACCATATATTTT. This encodes CASSVDRDSGNTIYF.